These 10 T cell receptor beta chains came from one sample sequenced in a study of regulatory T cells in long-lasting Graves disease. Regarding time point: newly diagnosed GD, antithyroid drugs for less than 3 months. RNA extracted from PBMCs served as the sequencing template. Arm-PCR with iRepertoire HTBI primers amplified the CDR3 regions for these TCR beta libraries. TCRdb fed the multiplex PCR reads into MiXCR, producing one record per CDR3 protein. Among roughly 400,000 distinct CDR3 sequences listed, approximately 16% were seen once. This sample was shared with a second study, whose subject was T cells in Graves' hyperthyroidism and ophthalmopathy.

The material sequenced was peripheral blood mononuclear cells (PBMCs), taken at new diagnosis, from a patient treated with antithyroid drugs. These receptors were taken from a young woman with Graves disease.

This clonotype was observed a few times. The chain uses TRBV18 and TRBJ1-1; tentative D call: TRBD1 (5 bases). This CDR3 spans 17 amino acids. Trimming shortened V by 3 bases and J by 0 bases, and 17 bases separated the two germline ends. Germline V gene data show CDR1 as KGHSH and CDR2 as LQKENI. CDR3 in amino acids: CASSPPTQMGLNTEAFF. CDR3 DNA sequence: TGTGCCAGCTCACCCCCTACGCAAATGGGGCTGAACACTGAAGCTTTCTTT.

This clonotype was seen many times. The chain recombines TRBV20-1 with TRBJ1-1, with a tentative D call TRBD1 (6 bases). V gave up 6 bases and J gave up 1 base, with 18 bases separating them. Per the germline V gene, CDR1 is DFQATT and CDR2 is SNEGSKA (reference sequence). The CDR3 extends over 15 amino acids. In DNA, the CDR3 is TGCAGTGCCCAGAGGGGGTTAGCGGGGAACACTGAAGCTTTCTTT. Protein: CSAQRGLAGNTEAFF.

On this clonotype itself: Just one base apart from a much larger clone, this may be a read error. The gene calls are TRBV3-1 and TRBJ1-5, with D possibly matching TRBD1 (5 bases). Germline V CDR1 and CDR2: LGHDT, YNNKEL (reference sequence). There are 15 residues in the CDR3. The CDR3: CASGQDQGSNQPQHF. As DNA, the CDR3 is TGTGCCAGCGGCCAAGATCAGGGAAGCAATCAGCCCCAGCATTTT. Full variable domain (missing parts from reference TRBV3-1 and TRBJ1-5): DTAVSQTPKYLVTQMGNDKSIKCEQNLGHDTMYWYKQDSKKFLKIMFSYNNKELIINETVPNRFSPKSPDKAHLNLHINSLELGDSAVYFCASGQDQGSNQPQHFGDGTRLSIL.

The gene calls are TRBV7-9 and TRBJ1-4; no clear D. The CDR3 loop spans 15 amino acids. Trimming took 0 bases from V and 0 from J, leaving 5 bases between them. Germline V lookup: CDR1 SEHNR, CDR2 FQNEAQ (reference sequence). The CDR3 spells CASSLASATNEKLFF. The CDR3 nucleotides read TGTGCCAGCAGCTTAGCCAGTGCAACTAATGAAAAACTGTTTTTT.

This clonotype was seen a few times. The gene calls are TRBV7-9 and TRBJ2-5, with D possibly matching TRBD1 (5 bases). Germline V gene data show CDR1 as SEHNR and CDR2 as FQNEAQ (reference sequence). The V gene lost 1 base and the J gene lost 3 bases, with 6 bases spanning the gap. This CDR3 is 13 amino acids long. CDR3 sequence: CASSLGQKETQYF. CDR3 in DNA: TGTGCCAGCAGCTTAGGACAGAAAGAGACCCAGTACTTC.

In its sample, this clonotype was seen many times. CDR3 sequence: CASSLGQGWTDTQYF. The CDR3 coding sequence is TGTGCCAGCAGCTTAGGCCAGGGGTGGACAGATACGCAGTATTTT. The chain combines TRBV7-8 with TRBJ2-3; tentatively, D is TRBD1 (6 bases). Per germline, CDR1 SGHVS and CDR2 FQNEAQ. CDR3 size: 15 residues. The V gene lost 1 base and the J gene lost 3 bases, with 11 bases spanning the gap.

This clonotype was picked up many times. The CDR3 here is CASSSFNRGNEQFF. Here the CDR3 DNA reads TGTGCCAGCAGCTCTTTCAACAGGGGTAATGAGCAGTTCTTC. The chain combines TRBV7-9 with TRBJ2-1; 7 bases agree with TRBD1. The ends lost 4 bases at V and 7 bases at J; junction bases unmatched: 7. The CDR3 length is 14 residues. Germline values: CDR1 SEHNR, CDR2 FQNEAQ (reference sequence).

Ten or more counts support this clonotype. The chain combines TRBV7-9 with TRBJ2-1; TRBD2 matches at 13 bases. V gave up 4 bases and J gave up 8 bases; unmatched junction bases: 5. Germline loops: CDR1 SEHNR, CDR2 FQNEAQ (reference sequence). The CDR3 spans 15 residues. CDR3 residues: CASSSGLAGEDEQFF. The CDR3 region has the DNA TGTGCCAGCAGCTCCGGACTAGCGGGAGAGGATGAGCAGTTCTTC.

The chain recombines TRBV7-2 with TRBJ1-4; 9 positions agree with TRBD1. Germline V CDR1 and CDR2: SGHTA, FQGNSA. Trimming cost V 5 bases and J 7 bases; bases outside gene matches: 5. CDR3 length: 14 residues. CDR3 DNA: TGTGCCAGCAGCAACACAGGGGGCATTGAAAAACTGTTTTTT. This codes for CASSNTGGIEKLFF.

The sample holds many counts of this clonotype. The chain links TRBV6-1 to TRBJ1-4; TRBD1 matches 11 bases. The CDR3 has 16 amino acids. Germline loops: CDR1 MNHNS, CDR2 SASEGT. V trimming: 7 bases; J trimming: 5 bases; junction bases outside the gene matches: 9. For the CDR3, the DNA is TGTGCCAGCAATCCCGGGACAGGGGGGACAAATGAAAAACTGTTTTTT. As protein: CASNPGTGGTNEKLFF.